This TCR beta chain was captured by sequencing in a study of PD-1 blockade in classical Hodgkin lymphoma (dated by TCRdb to 2018 to 2020). Study-level background: Nivolumab dosing was 3 mg/kg intravenously every 2 weeks, continuing until either disease progression or unacceptable toxicity. A peripheral blood immune signature of response to PD-1 blockade in classical Hodgkin lymphoma was defined using TCR beta sequencing and CyTOF.

Genomic DNA was extracted with the Qiagen DNeasy kit from unsorted PBMCs and from negatively selected CD4+ and CD8+ fractions. Using primers that anneal to V and J segments, immunoSEQ multiplex PCR amplified the TCR beta CDR3 regions. A synthetic immune receptor repertoire was used to minimize amplification bias, and any remaining bias was removed computationally after sequencing. Processing in the source paper ran as follows. Custom Python scripts were used to quantify repertoire diversity as the Shannon entropy index. Unsorted, CD4+ and CD8+ repertoires were examined separately, except in combined analyses, for which CD4+ and CD8+ sequences were merged in silico. A clone was considered expanded if an increase in frequency of at least 2-fold after treatment relative to C1D1 was found, and a pseudocount of 0.5 was applied to clones undetected at baseline. Singleton clones were defined as clones with 0 or 1 copy at C1D1, and non-singleton clones were defined as clones with 2 or more copies. By matching protein sequences in sorted samples from the same patient, clones expanded in unsorted samples were annotated as CD4+, CD8+ or unknown. Wilcoxon tests on paired samples were used to test changes in diversity from C1D1 to C4D1. Not all clones reach the TCRdb copy of this immuneACCESS table, which keeps in-frame sequences only. Checked studies attribute under half of the gap to unresolved V genes and leave the rest unexplained. The D gene and trimming were derived from the DNA, and the V and J assignments and clone size from that table. In this sample the table shows about 50,000 clones, approximately 70% of which occur a single time. The ten largest make up approximately 15% of the sample.

Results the study describes overall, beyond this receptor: Patients starting nivolumab less than 1 year after ASCT had lower diversity and were excluded from later analyses to avoid confounding by immune reconstitution. Baseline TCR diversity was reported to be lower in newly diagnosed patients than in healthy donors, and even lower in relapsed/refractory patients. CD4+ but not CD8+ TCR diversity rose significantly by C4D1 (p=0.0027 vs p=0.16), most apparent in complete responders (p=0.02). The study covered only a single clinical trial cohort, and the causes of the repertoire differences, possibly disease activity or prior therapy, were still not defined. Among trial patients, those achieving complete response had baseline diversity similar to that of newly diagnosed patients, while diversity was significantly lower in partial responders and progressors.

The germline ends are 7 bases apart after V is trimmed by 6 bases and J by 4 bases. Via the germline V gene (reference sequence), CDR1 is MNHNY and CDR2 SVGAGI. From the cysteine up to the phenylalanine, the CDR3 has a length of 11 residues. Only CDR3 DNA remains: 33 bases, in frame from the first base. A single count supports this clone. Which antigen it targets is not known. Base qualities were left out, and no much larger clone turns up one base away. The time point label for this specimen denotes: cycle 2 day 1 (C2D1) of nivolumab. All trial patients had relapsed after autologous stem cell transplantation, with cohorts A, B and C differing in prior brentuximab vedotin exposure. The trial cohort was composed of over 50 patients with relapsed/refractory classical Hodgkin lymphoma, for whom complete response, partial response or progressive disease was recorded as best overall response. Trial patients were treated with single-agent nivolumab in the multi-cohort phase II CheckMate 205 trial. Best overall response was determined by an independent review committee according to the 2007 International Working Group response criteria. Trial PBMCs were collected immediately before nivolumab initiation (C1D1) and during therapy at cycle 2 day 1 and cycle 4 day 1. Peripheral blood was collected in 8 mL Vacutainer Cell Preparation Tubes, from which PBMCs were isolated by centrifugation and then cryopreserved.

The receptor was isolated from a human donor with classical Hodgkin lymphoma. The starting material was peripheral blood mononuclear cells (PBMCs), obtained before the second cycle of nivolumab. This chain joins TRBV6-6 to TRBJ2-7; the D segment cannot be called with confidence. The base sequence is TGTGCCAGCAGCAGATTGTACGAGCAGTACTTC. Its product reads: CASSRLYEQYF.